Below, 5 T cell receptor beta chains from the same sample are listed, as sequenced in a study of T cells expressing NK-cell markers. From the 5' RACE reads, TCRdb lists one entry per CDR3 protein and no DNA. The table lists some 500,000 distinct CDR3 sequences. Sequencing input: blood T cells: a sorted CD56 or NKG2C T cell subset, CD4+ or CD8+ T cells, or bulk PBMC T cells (not recorded which). These receptor sequences come from a woman aged 45-65 years in good health.

This chain links TRBV4-1 with TRBJ2-1; TCRdb designates TRBD1, a call that cannot be tested without DNA. Germline V lookup: CDR1 MGHRA, CDR2 YSYEKL. The CDR3 totals 15 residues. The CDR3 reads CASSRDPASYNEQFF.

The chain recombines TRBV12-3 or TRBV12-4 with TRBJ2-7. The CDR3 length is 16 residues. CDR3 region: CASSLEWSGSSYEQYF.

This rearrangement joins TRBV19 to TRBJ2-7; without DNA, the TCRdb call of TRBD2 cannot be checked. Per germline, CDR1 LNHDA and CDR2 SQIVND (reference sequence). The CDR3 extends over 14 amino acids. The CDR3: CASSIGPEIYEQYF.

This chain joins TRBV12-3 or TRBV12-4 and TRBJ1-3; the D call of TRBD1 rests on TCRdb alone, since no DNA is present to check it. CDR3 length: 15 residues. CDR3 in amino acids: CASSRDRATGNTIYF.

The chain has TRBV24-1 and TRBJ2-1; TCRdb's assignment of TRBD1 cannot be checked, as there is no DNA. The CDR3 is made up of 18 amino acids. CDR1 and CDR2 (germline): KGHDR, SFDVKD. This CDR3 reads CATSDLTGSRGSYNEQFF.